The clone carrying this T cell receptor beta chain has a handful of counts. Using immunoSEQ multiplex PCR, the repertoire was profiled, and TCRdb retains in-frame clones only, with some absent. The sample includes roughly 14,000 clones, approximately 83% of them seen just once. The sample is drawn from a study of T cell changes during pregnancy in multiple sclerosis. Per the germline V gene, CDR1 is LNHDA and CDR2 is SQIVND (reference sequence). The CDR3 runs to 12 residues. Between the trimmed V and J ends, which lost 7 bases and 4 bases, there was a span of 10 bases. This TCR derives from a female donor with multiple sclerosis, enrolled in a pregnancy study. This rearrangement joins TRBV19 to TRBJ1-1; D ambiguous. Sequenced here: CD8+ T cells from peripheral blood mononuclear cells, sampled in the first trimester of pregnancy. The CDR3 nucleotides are TGTGCCAGTACCATGGGAGGCACTGAAGCTTTCTTT. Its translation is CASTMGGTEAFF.